This T cell receptor beta chain was captured in a study of T cells in Graves' hyperthyroidism and ophthalmopathy. CDR3 length: 11 residues. V was pared by 6 bases and J by 8 bases, with 1 base of the junction left unmatched. Per the germline V gene, CDR1 is ENHRY and CDR2 is SYGVKD. Patients were excluded because of uncontrolled infection, other autoimmune disease, pregnancy or lactation. Extraction of PBMCs used roughly 9.4 ml of fresh peripheral blood. The source material, RNA transcripts, was used to amplify TCR beta CDR3 regions. First-round RT-PCR with HTBI primers amplified the TCR CDR3 region. TCRdb reanalysed the multiplex PCR reads using MiXCR and keeps one entry per CDR3 protein. The sample yields roughly 250,000 distinct CDR3 sequences, about a sixth seen once.

The source of this sequence is a woman between 18 and 29 years old with Graves' ophthalmopathy. The chain couples TRBV10-3 to TRBJ2-1; 7 bases are shared with TRBD2. The sample was blood. Written as DNA, the CDR3 is TGTGCCATCAGGGGGGGGGATGAGCAGTTCTTC. It encodes CAIRGGDEQFF.